This entry is about one TCR beta chain. In the original workflow: As immunoSEQ supplied junction-only sequences (without quality scores), filtering differed. Assay used: immunoSEQ multiplex PCR; TCRdb lists only in-frame clones, some missing. That table is the source of V, J and clone size, and D and trimming were worked out from the DNA. In the table there are 950,000 to 1,200,000 clones, 77% of which are singletons. Germline CDR1 reads SGHTA; CDR2 reads FQGNSA. This CDR3 is 17 amino acids long. J gave up 4 bases and V 1 base, and 6 bases lay outside the gene matches. The data were obtained in a study of shared clonotypes between healthy human individuals.

The chain combines TRBV7-2 with TRBJ2-2; 10 bases align to TRBD1. Sequenced material: memory CD4+ T cells from PBMCs. The subset was: CD45RA-negative fraction. The sequence was obtained from a man in his late teens or twenties in good health. Some clones in this sample may be carry-over from other donors' samples. The CDR3 sequence: CASSLVKGTGVTGELFF. The CDR3 DNA reads TGTGCCAGCAGCTTAGTTAAGGGGACAGGGGTCACCGGGGAGCTGTTTTTT.